This T cell receptor beta chain was identified in a study of CD8+ T cells in alopecia areata. Study-level background: Treated individuals took tofacitinib by mouth, 5 to 10 mg twice daily.

Once RNA had been extracted, it was reverse transcribed into cDNA to act as the sequencing template. Clones were sequenced by immunoSEQ multiplex PCR, and TCRdb holds only the in-frame ones, with some missing. The table lists around 150,000 clones, roughly 65% of them singletons, with approximately 0.91% in the top ten. CDR3 size: 12 residues. Germline V gene sequence: CDR1 SNHLY, CDR2 FYNNEI. Trimming shortened V by 5 bases and J by 4 bases, and 9 bases separated the two germline ends. Described treatment: oral pan-JAK inhibitor, 5-10 mg twice daily. Study-wide results and limits: Patients showed less clear TCR sequence sharing than mice, possibly partly because of HLA diversity. It was lesional scalp, especially alopecia totalis/universalis, that showed higher clonality than normal scalp.

This clone was counted between two and nine times. Its antigen is unknown. The chain couples TRBV2 to TRBJ2-7; D is uncertain. The sample consisted of CD4+ T cells sorted from blood, taken at week 4, from a patient treated with tofacitinib. The receptor comes from a human donor with alopecia areata. Written as DNA, the CDR3 is TGTGCCAGCAGTCTCCAGCAGTACGAGCAGTACTTC. It specifies CASSLQQYEQYF.